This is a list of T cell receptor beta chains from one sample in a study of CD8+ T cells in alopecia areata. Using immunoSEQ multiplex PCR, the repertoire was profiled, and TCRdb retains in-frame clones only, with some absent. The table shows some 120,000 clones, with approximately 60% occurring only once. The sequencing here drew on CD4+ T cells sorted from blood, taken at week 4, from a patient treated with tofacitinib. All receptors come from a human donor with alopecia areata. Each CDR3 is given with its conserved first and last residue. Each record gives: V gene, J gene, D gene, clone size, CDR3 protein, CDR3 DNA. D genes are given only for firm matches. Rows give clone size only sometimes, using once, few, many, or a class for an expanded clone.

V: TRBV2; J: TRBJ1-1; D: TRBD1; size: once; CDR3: CASSVGQGVEAFF; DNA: TGTGCCAGCAGTGTCGGACAGGGGGTTGAAGCTTTCTTT
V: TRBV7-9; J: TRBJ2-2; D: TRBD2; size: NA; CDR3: CASSPGSGGSTGELFF; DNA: TGTGCCAGCAGCCCAGGCAGTGGCGGGAGCACCGGGGAGCTGTTTTTT
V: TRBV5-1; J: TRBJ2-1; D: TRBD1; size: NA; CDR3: CASGEPTGNEQFF; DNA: TGCGCCAGCGGCGAACCGACAGGGAATGAGCAGTTCTTC
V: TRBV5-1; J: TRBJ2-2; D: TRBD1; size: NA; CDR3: CASSPRTGETGELFF; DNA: TGCGCCAGCAGCCCCAGGACAGGGGAAACCGGGGAGCTGTTTTTT
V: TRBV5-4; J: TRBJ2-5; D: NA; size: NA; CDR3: CASSLGSGEETQYF; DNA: TGTGCCAGCAGCTTGGGCAGCGGTGAAGAGACCCAGTACTTC
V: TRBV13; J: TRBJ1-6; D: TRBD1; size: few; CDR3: CASSSGDRGNSPLHF; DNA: TGTGCCAGCAGCTCCGGTGACAGGGGGAATTCACCCCTCCACTTT
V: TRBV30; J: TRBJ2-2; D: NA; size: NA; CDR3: CAWSVRGSLFF; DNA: TGTGCCTGGAGTGTGAGAGGGTCGTTGTTTTTT
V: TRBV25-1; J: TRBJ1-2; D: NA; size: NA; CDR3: CASGASGSYGYTF; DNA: TGTGCCAGCGGCGCGTCGGGGAGTTATGGCTACACCTTC
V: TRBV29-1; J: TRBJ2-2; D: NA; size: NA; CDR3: CSVAARLNTGELFF; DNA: TGCAGCGTTGCAGCGCGCCTGAACACCGGGGAGCTGTTTTTT
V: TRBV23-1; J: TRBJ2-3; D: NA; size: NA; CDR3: CASSQCCRGMSTDTQYF; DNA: TGCGCCAGCAGTCAATGTTGCAGAGGGATGAGCACAGATACGCAGTATTTT
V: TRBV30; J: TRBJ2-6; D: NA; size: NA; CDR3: CAWSVTGAGANVLTF; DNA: TGTGCCTGGAGTGTAACCGGGGCTGGGGCCAACGTCCTGACTTTC
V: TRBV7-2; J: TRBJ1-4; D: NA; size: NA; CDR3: CASSLPSGGGEKLFF; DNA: TGTGCCAGCAGCTTACCGAGCGGGGGCGGAGAAAAACTGTTTTTT
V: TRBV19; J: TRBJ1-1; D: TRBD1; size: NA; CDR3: CASNPTGERTEAFF; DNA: TGTGCCAGTAACCCGACAGGGGAGAGGACTGAAGCTTTCTTT
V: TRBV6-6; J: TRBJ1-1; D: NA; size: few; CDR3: CASSWERQTEAFF; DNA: TGTGCCAGCAGTTGGGAACGCCAAACTGAAGCTTTCTTT
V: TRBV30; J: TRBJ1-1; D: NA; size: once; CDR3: CAWSLGQWHTEAFF; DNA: TGTGCCTGGAGTCTTGGACAGTGGCACACTGAAGCTTTCTTT
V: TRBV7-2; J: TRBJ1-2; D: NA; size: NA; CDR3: CASSLIYGSEGYTF; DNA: TGTGCCAGCAGCCTCATATACGGCTCGGAGGGCTACACCTTC
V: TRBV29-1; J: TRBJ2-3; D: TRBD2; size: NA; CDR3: CSVRGGRGDTQYF; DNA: TGCAGCGTTCGGGGGGGCCGGGGAGATACGCAGTATTTT
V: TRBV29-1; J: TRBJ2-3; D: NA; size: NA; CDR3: CSVDAGSRADTQYF; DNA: TGCAGCGTTGATGCAGGGTCTCGGGCAGATACGCAGTATTTT
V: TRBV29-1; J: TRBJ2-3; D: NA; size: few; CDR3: CSVLPGTDTQYF; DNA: TGCAGCGTTCTACCAGGCACAGATACGCAGTATTTT
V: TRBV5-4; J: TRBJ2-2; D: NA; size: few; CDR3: CASSPNWGTGELFF; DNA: TGTGCCAGCAGCCCGAACTGGGGGACCGGGGAGCTGTTTTTT
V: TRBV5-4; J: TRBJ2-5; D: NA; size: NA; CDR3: CASSPGTSPFQETQYF; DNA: TGTGCCAGCAGCCCAGGGACAAGCCCCTTCCAAGAGACCCAGTACTTC
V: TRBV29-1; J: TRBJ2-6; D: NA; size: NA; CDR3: CSVEGSGANVLTF; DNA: TGCAGCGTGGAAGGCTCTGGGGCCAACGTCCTGACTTTC
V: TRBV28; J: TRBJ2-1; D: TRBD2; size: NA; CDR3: CASSSAGERGDRFYNEQFF; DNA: TGTGCCAGCAGTTCGGCGGGGGAGCGGGGGGACCGGTTTTACAATGAGCAGTTCTTC
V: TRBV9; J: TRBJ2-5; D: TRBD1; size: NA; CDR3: CASSLQTGGETQYF; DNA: TGTGCCAGCAGCCTCCAGACAGGGGGGGAGACCCAGTACTTC
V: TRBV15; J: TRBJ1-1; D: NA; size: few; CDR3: CATSVEPNTEAFF; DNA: TGTGCCACCAGCGTGGAGCCGAACACTGAAGCTTTCTTT
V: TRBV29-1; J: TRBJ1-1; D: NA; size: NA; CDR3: CSVGEGTEAFF; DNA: TGCAGCGTGGGGGAGGGCACTGAAGCTTTCTTT
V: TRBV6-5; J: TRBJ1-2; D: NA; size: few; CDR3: CASSYGGEGGYTF; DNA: TGTGCCAGCAGTTACGGGGGAGAGGGTGGCTACACCTTC
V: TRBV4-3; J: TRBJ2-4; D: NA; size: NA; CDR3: CASSQDSARDASNIQYF; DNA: TGCGCCAGCAGCCAAGATTCGGCCAGGGATGCATCAAACATTCAGTACTTC
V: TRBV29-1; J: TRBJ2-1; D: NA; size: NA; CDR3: CSVGGGRIGNEQFF; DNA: TGCAGCGTGGGCGGTGGGAGGATCGGCAATGAGCAGTTCTTC
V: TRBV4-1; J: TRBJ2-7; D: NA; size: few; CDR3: CASSQDGVGLYEQYF; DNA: TGCGCCAGCAGCCAAGACGGGGTTGGCTTGTACGAGCAGTACTTC
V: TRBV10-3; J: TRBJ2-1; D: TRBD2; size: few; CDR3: CASGLAGGQGQFF; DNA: TGTGCCTCTGGTCTAGCGGGGGGGCAGGGGCAGTTCTTC
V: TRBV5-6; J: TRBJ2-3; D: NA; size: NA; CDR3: CASSLETGRGTDTQYF; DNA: TGTGCCAGCAGCTTGGAGACAGGGAGGGGCACAGATACGCAGTATTTT
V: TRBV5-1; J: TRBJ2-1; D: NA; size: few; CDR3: CASSLVDRFSYNEQFF; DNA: TGCGCCAGCAGCTTGGTGGATCGATTCTCCTACAATGAGCAGTTCTTC
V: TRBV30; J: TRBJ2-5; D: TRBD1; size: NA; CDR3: CAWSNDRGRRETQYF; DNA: TGTGCCTGGAGTAACGACAGGGGGAGGAGAGAGACCCAGTACTTC
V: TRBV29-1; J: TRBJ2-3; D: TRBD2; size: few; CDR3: CSPGGSPDTQYF; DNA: TGCAGCCCCGGGGGGTCCCCAGATACGCAGTATTTT
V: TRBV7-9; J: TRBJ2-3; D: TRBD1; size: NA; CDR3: CASSWTGPDTQYF; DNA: TGTGCCAGCAGCTGGACAGGCCCAGATACGCAGTATTTT
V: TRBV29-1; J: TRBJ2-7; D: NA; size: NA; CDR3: CSGGNSYEQYF; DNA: TGCAGCGGTGGCAACTCCTACGAGCAGTACTTC
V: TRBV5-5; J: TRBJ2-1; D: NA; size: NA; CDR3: CASSFFSNEQFF; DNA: TGTGCCAGCAGCTTTTTCTCCAATGAGCAGTTCTTC
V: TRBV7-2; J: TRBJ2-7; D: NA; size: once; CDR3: CASSISIDSTYSYEQYF; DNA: TGTGCCAGCAGCATTAGTATCGACTCAACGTACTCCTACGAGCAGTACTTC
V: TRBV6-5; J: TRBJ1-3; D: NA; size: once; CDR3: CASSYRTAGNTIYF; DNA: TGTGCCAGCAGTTACCGGACAGCTGGAAACACCATATATTTT
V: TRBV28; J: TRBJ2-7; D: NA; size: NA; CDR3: CASSSGRYEQYF; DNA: TGTGCCAGCAGTTCGGGGCGCTACGAGCAGTACTTC
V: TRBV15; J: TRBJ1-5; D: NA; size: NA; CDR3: CATSWGGEGQPQHF; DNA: TGTGCCACCAGCTGGGGAGGGGAGGGTCAGCCCCAGCATTTT
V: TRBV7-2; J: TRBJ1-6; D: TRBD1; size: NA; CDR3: CASSLVPGGGNSPLHF; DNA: TGTGCCAGCAGCTTAGTCCCAGGGGGTGGTAATTCACCCCTCCACTTT
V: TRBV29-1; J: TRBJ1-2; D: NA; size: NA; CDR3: CSVPASRAAPYGYTF; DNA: TGCAGCGTTCCCGCTTCGAGGGCAGCTCCCTATGGCTACACCTTC
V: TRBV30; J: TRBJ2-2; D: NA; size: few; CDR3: CAWGSRPGELFF; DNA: TGTGCCTGGGGCTCCCGCCCCGGGGAGCTGTTTTTT
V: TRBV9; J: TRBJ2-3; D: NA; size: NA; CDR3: CASSNPVAGTQYF; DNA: TGTGCCAGCAGCAATCCCGTGGCAGGGACGCAGTATTTT
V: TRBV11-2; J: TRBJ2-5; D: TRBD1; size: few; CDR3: CASGSGTGGGKTQYF; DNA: TGTGCCAGCGGATCCGGGACAGGGGGCGGGAAGACCCAGTACTTC
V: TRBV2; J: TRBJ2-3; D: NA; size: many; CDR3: CASSESGPRTDTQYF; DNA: TGTGCCAGCAGTGAGTCTGGACCCCGCACAGATACGCAGTATTTT
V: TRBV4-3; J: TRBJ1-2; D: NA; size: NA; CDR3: CASSQSASGNYGYTF; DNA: TGCGCCAGCAGCCAAAGCGCGTCAGGGAACTATGGCTACACCTTC
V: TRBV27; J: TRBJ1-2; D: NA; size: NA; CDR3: CASSLRGEGGYGYTF; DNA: TGTGCCAGCAGTTTAAGGGGAGAAGGCGGGTATGGCTACACCTTC
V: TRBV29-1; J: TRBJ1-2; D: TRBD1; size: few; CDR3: CSVATGLGYGYTF; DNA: TGCAGCGTTGCGACAGGGTTAGGCTATGGCTACACCTTC
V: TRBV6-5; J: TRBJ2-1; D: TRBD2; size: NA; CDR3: CASSPARGVYEQFF; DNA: TGTGCCAGCAGTCCAGCGCGGGGGGTCTATGAGCAGTTCTTC
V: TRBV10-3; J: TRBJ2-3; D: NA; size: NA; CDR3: CAISEERKVGTDTQYF; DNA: TGTGCCATCAGTGAGGAAAGGAAGGTGGGCACAGATACGCAGTATTTT
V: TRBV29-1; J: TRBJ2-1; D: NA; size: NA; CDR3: CSVGGPPGSYNEQFF; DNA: TGCAGCGTGGGCGGGCCTCCGGGCTCCTACAATGAGCAGTTCTTC
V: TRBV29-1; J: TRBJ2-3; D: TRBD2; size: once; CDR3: CSVLIGLAEVSTDTQYF; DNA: TGCAGCGTGTTGATCGGACTAGCGGAGGTTAGCACAGATACGCAGTATTTT